One sample yielded the 20 T cell receptor beta chains listed below, sequenced in a study of cytomegalovirus exposure and HLA in healthy donors. PCR involved 60 Vbeta and 13 Jbeta primers. Measured with immunoSEQ multiplex PCR; TCRdb has only the in-frame clones, and not every one. Here the sample spans about 150,000 clones, about 84% being singletons. The sequenced material came from PBMCs. Receptors originate from a woman in her thirties or forties in good health and CMV-seropositive.

This clone was found once. V gene TRBV7-9 combines with J gene TRBJ1-1; TRBD1 matches 7 bases. CDR1 is SEHNR, CDR2 FQNEAQ, per germline (reference sequence). The CDR3 has 15 amino acids. Trimming took 1 base from V and 0 from J; bases not matched to a gene: 2. The CDR3 DNA sequence: TGTGCCAGCAGCTTAGAGGACAGGCTGAACACTGAAGCTTTCTTT. Protein sequence: CASSLEDRLNTEAFF. Full variable domain (rest looked up from reference TRBV7-9 and TRBJ1-1): DTGVSQNPRHKITKRGQNVTFRCDPISEHNRLYWYRQTLGQGPEFLTYFQNEAQLEKSRLLSDRFSAERPKGSFSTLEIQRTEQGDSAMYLCASSLEDRLNTEAFFGQGTRLTVV.

The genes are TRBV6-1 and TRBJ1-3; D may be TRBD1 (6 bases). CDR3 length: 15 amino acids. Germline assignment: CDR1 MNHNS and CDR2 SASEGT. Trimming cost V 8 bases and J 2 bases, with 16 bases left between them. CDR3: CASGGEGSTGNTIYF. The CDR3 DNA follows: TGTGCCAGCGGGGGCGAGGGGTCCACTGGAAACACCATATATTTT.

To note about this clone: This sample includes further DNA sequences coding for the same CDR3. J is TRBJ2-7 and V is TRBV25-1, with 10 bases fitting TRBD2. From germline, CDR1 is MGHDK and CDR2 SYGVNS. This CDR3 spans 13 amino acids. J was trimmed by 5 bases and V by 5 bases; bases with no gene match: 3. CDR3: CASSPGTSDEQYF. Here the CDR3 DNA reads TGTGCCAGCAGTCCTGGGACTAGCGACGAGCAGTACTTC.

This chain links TRBV5-1 with TRBJ2-7; D is perhaps TRBD2 (5 bases). Germline V CDR1 and CDR2: SGHRS, YFSETQ. The CDR3 contains 14 residues. V was shortened by 4 bases and J by 3 bases, with 14 bases between the two germline ends. The CDR3 DNA reads TGCGCCAGCAGCCCGGATCCCGGAGGCTACGAGCAGTACTTC. Its translation is CASSPDPGGYEQYF. Drawing the rest from reference TRBV5-1 and TRBJ2-7, the complete variable domain is KAGVTQTPRYLIKTRGQQVTLSCSPISGHRSVSWYQQTPGQGLQFLFEYFSETQRNKGNFPGRFSGRQFSNSRSEMNVSTLELGDSALYLCASSPDPGGYEQYFGPGTRLTVT.

As regards this clone: Distinct nucleotide sequences in the sample also encode this CDR3. V gene TRBV5-1 combines with J gene TRBJ1-1; D is unclear. The CDR3 is 14 residues long. V was trimmed by 0 bases and J by 0 bases, leaving 6 bases between them. Germline CDR1 SGHRS, CDR2 YFSETQ. CDR3 protein: CASSLETVNTEAFF. The CDR3 DNA follows: TGCGCCAGCAGCTTGGAGACTGTGAACACTGAAGCTTTCTTT.

V and J are TRBV7-9 and TRBJ2-7; 8 nucleotides agree with TRBD2. Germline V gene lookup returns CDR1 SEHNR and CDR2 FQNEAQ (reference sequence). The CDR3 has 17 amino acids. V was pared by 5 bases and J by 5 bases, with 17 bases of the junction left unmatched. The DNA of the CDR3 is TGTGCCAGCAGCGATCAATCTCTTGGACTAGCACCCAACGAGCAGTACTTC. Protein product: CASSDQSLGLAPNEQYF.

The chain is built from TRBV27 and TRBJ1-2, with D perhaps TRBD1 (5 bases). Germline V gives CDR1 MNHEY, CDR2 SMNVEV (reference sequence). CDR3 length: 13 amino acids. Trimming took 5 bases from V and 4 from J, leaving 11 bases between them. CDR3: CASSPGLAYGYTF. The CDR3 region has the DNA TGTGCCAGCAGTCCGGGACTAGCCTATGGCTACACCTTC.

The V and J genes are TRBV2 and TRBJ1-2; no reliable D call. This CDR3 has 12 residues. Germline loops: CDR1 SNHLY, CDR2 FYNNEI. The ends were cut back, 4 bases at V and 7 bases at J, with 10 bases in the middle. DNA of the CDR3: TGTGCCAGCAGTGCCAGGTGGTCTGGCTACACCTTC. Protein product: CASSARWSGYTF.

There are a few counts of this clone. The gene calls are TRBV9 and TRBJ2-3, with 8 bases aligning to TRBD2. CDR3 length: 16 amino acids. The junction had 7 bases not matched to a gene; V was cut back by 0 bases and J by 4 bases. Germline V gene sequence: CDR1 SGDLS, CDR2 YYNGEE. Here the CDR3 reads CASSVVGAGAADTQYF. In DNA, the CDR3 is TGTGCCAGCAGCGTAGTGGGAGCGGGAGCAGCAGATACGCAGTATTTT.

The chain combines TRBV5-3 with TRBJ2-7, with 8 nucleotides matching TRBD2. TRBV5-3 is sorted into the ORF group, with uncertain function. The CDR3 loop spans 16 amino acids. After removal of 3 bases from V and 3 bases from J, the junction contained 11 bases not matched to a gene. The DNA for the CDR3 is TGTGCCAGAAGCTGGGGTTGCGTAGCGGGATTCTACGAGCAGTACTTC. This encodes CARSWGCVAGFYEQYF.

This clone was counted many times. The germline gene is not matched at one end of the junction; a read error may be the cause. The chain carries TRBV7-7 and TRBJ2-1; 8 bases are a match to TRBD2. The germline V gene has CDR1 SSHAT and CDR2 FNYEAQ (reference sequence). CDR3 size: 15 residues. CDR3 sequence (DNA): TGTGCTAGCAGCTTATCGTTAAGCGGGAGTAGTGAGCAGTTCTTC. Translating it yields CASSLSLSGSSEQFF.

J is TRBJ2-7 and V is TRBV30; D perhaps matches TRBD1 (5 bases). With 0 bases removed from V and 2 bases from J, the gap between germline ends came to 5 bases. This CDR3 spans 12 amino acids. Germline V gene data show CDR1 as GTSNPN and CDR2 as SVGIG (reference sequence). The CDR3 protein is CAWSVGAYEQYF. In DNA, the CDR3 is TGTGCCTGGAGTGTAGGGGCCTACGAGCAGTACTTC.

This clone was found a few times. The chain is built from TRBV23-1 and TRBJ2-7; 11 positions agree with TRBD2. TRBV23-1 is filed as an ORF, its function uncertain. After removal of 9 bases from V and 7 bases from J, the junction contained 23 bases not matched to a gene. CDR3 size: 18 residues. The CDR3 bases are TGCGCCAGATGGGGGGTCCAAAGAACTAGCGGGAGATACAGGGAGCAGTACTTC. Its protein is CARWGVQRTSGRYREQYF.

The V call is TRBV27, the J call TRBJ1-5, with no clear D. The CDR3 is made up of 14 amino acids. V lost 6 bases and J lost 0, with 9 bases in between. Germline V gene data show CDR1 as MNHEY and CDR2 as SMNVEV (reference sequence). CDR3 sequence: CASREASSNQPQHF. The CDR3 DNA sequence: TGTGCCAGCAGGGAAGCGTCTAGCAATCAGCCCCAGCATTTT.

There are a few counts of this clone. The chain carries TRBV5-1 and TRBJ2-3; perhaps TRBD2 as D (8 bases). The germline V gene has CDR1 SGHRS and CDR2 YFSETQ. The V gene lost 4 bases and the J gene lost 2 bases, with 17 bases spanning the gap. This CDR3 comprises 16 residues. The CDR3 nucleotides are TGCGCCAGCAGCCAGGGACAGCGGGAGTTCACAGATACGCAGTATTTT. Its translation is CASSQGQREFTDTQYF.

The chain carries TRBV29-1 and TRBJ1-1; TRBD1 agrees at 9 bases. The germline gives CDR1 SQVTM, CDR2 ANQGSEA. Unmatched junction bases numbered 6, after V lost 6 bases and J lost 4 bases. CDR3 length equals 13 residues. The CDR3 protein is CSVRDRVSTEAFF. CDR3 DNA: TGCAGCGTCAGGGACAGGGTATCCACTGAAGCTTTCTTT. Full variable domain (missing parts from reference TRBV29-1 and TRBJ1-1): SAVISQKPSRDICQRGTSLTIQCQVDSQVTMMFWYRQQPGQSLTLIATANQGSEATYESGFVIDKFPISRPNLTFSTLTVSNMSPEDSSIYLCSVRDRVSTEAFFGQGTRLTVV.

This chain connects TRBV18 to TRBJ2-4, with D possibly matching TRBD1 (6 bases). The CDR3 consists of 15 residues. The V and J ends lost 0 bases and 2 bases respectively, with 8 bases between them. Looked up from germline, CDR1 is KGHSH and CDR2 is LQKENI. The CDR3 DNA reads as TGTGCCAGCTCACCACCGTGGGGGCCCAAAAACATTCAGTACTTC. It translates to CASSPPWGPKNIQYF.

The CDR3 DNA reads TGTGCCAGCAGCTTGGCACTAGCGGGAGCCTACGAGCAGTACTTC. Translating gives CASSLALAGAYEQYF. The chain combines TRBV5-5 with TRBJ2-7, with 11 positions matching TRBD2. Looked up from germline, CDR1 is SGHKS and CDR2 is YYEKEE (reference sequence). CDR3 size: 15 residues. The J segment lost 2 bases and the V segment lost 0 bases, leaving 1 base of the junction unmatched.

The rearrangement uses TRBV19 and TRBJ2-1; D possibly corresponds to TRBD2 (5 bases). V was trimmed by 3 bases and J by 0 bases, leaving 18 bases between them. The CDR3 runs 18 residues. Per germline, CDR1 LNHDA and CDR2 SQIVND (reference sequence). The CDR3 DNA reads TGTGCCAGTAGTATCCGCGGGTCCAGACCTAGCTCCTACAATGAGCAGTTCTTC. Its translation: CASSIRGSRPSSYNEQFF.

V is TRBV7-6 and J is TRBJ1-1, with 7 bases fitting TRBD1. Germline V gene data show CDR1 as SGHVS and CDR2 as FNYEAQ. This CDR3 region has 16 residues. J gave up 6 bases and V 0 bases, and 10 bases lay outside the gene matches. The CDR3 spells CASSLANQGQSSEAFF. The CDR3 region has the DNA TGTGCCAGCAGCTTAGCGAACCAGGGACAGAGCTCTGAAGCTTTCTTT.